The sample holds many counts of the clone carrying this T cell receptor beta chain. The antigen is unknown. This entry is derived from a study of T cells in Graves' hyperthyroidism and ophthalmopathy. General study points: The majority of expanded thyroid clonotypes above 0.001 also appeared in blood.

Together with thyroid ultrasound, orbital computed tomography, serum thyroxine and TRAb, clinical symptoms were used for diagnoses. PBMCs came from more than 8.5 ml fresh peripheral blood. This CDR3 comprises 16 residues. Germline V gives CDR1 SEHNR, CDR2 FQNEAQ (reference sequence). The V end lost 5 bases, the J end lost 0 bases, and 14 bases lay between the germline ends. RNA transcripts yielded amplified TCR beta CDR3 regions. HTBI primers were the set used in a first-round RT-PCR of the TCR CDR3. TCRdb ran MiXCR on the multiplex PCR reads and lists one entry per CDR3 protein. The sample lists over 150,000 distinct CDR3 sequences, about a sixth occurring once.

The rearrangement uses TRBV7-9 and TRBJ2-4, with D perhaps TRBD1 (6 bases). The receptor comes from a woman between 50 and 59 years old with Graves' hyperthyroidism. Sequencing input: blood. This chain's CDR3 is CASSRRDNVAKNIQYF. DNA of the CDR3: TGTGCCAGCAGCCGCCGGGACAACGTAGCCAAAAACATTCAGTACTTC.